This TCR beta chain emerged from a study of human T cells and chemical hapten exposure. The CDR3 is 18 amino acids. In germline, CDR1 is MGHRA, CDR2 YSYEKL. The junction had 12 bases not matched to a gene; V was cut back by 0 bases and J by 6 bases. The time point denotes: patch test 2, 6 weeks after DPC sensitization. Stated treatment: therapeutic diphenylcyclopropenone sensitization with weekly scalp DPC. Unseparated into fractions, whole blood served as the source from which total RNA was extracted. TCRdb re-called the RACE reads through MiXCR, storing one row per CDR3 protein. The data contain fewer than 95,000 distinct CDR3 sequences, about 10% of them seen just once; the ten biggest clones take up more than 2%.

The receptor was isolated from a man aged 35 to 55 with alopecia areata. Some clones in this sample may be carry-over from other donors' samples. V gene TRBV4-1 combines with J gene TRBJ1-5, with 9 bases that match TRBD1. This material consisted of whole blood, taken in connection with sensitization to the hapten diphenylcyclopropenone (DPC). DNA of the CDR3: TGCGCCAGCAGCCAAGATGTCCGCGGAACAGGGGGCGGTCAGCCCCAGCATTTT. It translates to CASSQDVRGTGGGQPQHF.